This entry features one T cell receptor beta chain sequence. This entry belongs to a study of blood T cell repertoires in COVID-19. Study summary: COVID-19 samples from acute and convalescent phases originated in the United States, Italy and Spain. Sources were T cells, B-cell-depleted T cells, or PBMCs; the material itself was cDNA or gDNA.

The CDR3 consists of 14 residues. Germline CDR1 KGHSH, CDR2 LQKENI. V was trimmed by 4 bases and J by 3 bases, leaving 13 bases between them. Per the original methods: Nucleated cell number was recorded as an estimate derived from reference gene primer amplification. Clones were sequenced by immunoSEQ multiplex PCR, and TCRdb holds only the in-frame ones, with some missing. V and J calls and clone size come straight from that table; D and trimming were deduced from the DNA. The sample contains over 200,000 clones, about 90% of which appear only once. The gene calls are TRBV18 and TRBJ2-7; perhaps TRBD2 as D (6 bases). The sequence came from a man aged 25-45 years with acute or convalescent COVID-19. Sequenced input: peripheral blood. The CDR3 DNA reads TGTGCCAGCTCACAAATAGCGGTTAGCTACGAGCAGTACTTC. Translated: CASSQIAVSYEQYF.